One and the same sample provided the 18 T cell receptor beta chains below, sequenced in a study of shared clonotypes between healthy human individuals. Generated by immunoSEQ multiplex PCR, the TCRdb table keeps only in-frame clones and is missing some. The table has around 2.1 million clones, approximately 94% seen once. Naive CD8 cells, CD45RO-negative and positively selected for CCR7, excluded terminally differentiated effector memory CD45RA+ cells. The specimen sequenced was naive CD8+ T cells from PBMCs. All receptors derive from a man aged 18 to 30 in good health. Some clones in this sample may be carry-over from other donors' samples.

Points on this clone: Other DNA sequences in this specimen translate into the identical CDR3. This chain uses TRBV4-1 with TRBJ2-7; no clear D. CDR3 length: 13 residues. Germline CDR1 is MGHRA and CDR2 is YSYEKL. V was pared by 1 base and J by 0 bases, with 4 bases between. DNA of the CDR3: TGCGCCAGCAGCCAAGTGTCCTCCTACGAGCAGTACTTC. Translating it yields CASSQVSSYEQYF.

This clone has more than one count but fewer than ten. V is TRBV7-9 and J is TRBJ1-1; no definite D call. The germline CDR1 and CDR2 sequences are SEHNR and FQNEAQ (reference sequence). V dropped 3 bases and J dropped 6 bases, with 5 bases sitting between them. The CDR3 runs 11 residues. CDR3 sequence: CASSFAAEAFF. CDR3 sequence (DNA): TGTGCCAGCAGCTTCGCGGCTGAAGCTTTCTTT.

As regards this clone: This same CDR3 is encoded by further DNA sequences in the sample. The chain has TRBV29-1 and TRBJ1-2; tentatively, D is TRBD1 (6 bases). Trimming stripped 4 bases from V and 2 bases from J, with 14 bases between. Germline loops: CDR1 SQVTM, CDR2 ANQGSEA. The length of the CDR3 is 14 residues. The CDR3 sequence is CSVVTGGRNYGYTF. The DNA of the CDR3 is TGCAGCGTTGTGACTGGGGGGCGCAACTATGGCTACACCTTC.

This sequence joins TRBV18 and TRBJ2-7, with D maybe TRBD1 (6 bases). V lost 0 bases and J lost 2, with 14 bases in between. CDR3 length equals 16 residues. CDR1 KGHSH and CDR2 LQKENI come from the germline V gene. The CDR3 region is CASSPPLPDRPYEQYF. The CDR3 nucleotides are TGTGCCAGCTCACCACCATTGCCGGACAGACCCTACGAGCAGTACTTC.

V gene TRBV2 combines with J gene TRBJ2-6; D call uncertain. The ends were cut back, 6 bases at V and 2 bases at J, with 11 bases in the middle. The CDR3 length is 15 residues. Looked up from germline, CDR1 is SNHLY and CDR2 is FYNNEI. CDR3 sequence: CASRPNVPGANVLTF. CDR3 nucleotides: TGTGCCAGCAGACCGAACGTCCCTGGGGCCAACGTCCTGACTTTC. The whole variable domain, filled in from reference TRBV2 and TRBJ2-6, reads EPEVTQTPSHQVTQMGQEVILRCVPISNHLYFYWYRQILGQKVEFLVSFYNNEISEKSEIFDDQFSVERPDGSNFTLKIRSTKLEDSAMYFCASRPNVPGANVLTFGAGSRLTVL.

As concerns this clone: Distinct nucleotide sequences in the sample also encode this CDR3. The CDR3 loop reads CASSQGLAGNTDTQYF. The CDR3 region has the DNA TGCGCCAGCAGCCAAGGACTAGCGGGAAACACAGATACGCAGTATTTT. The chain is built from TRBV4-3 and TRBJ2-3; 11 positions match TRBD2. V shed 1 base, J shed 2 bases, and the junction held 2 bases outside the gene matches. Germline V gives CDR1 LGHNA, CDR2 YSLEER. The CDR3 is made up of 16 amino acids.

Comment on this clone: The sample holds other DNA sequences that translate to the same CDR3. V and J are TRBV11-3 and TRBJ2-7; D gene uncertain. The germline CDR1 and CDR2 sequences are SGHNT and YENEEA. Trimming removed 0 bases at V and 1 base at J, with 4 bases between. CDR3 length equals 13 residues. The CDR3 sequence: CASSLDPSYEQYF. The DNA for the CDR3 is TGTGCCAGCAGCTTAGATCCATCCTACGAGCAGTACTTC.

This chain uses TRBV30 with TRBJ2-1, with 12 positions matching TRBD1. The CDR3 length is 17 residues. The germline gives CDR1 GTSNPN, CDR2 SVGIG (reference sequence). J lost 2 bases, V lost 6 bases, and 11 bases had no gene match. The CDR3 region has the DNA TGTGCCTGTTCCTCCCGGGACAGGGGGCGACCCTACAATGAGCAGTTCTTC. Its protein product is CACSSRDRGRPYNEQFF.

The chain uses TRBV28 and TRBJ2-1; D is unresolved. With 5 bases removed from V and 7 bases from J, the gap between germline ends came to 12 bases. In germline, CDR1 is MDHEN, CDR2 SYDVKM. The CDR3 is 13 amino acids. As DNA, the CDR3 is TGTGCCAGCAGTCCTGCTAACCCAAATGAGCAGTTCTTC. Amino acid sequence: CASSPANPNEQFF.

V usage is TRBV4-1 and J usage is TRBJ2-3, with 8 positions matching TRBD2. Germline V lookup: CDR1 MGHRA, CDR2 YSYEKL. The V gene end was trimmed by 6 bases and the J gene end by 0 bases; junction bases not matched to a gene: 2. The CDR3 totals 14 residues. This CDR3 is CASSAGGSTDTQYF. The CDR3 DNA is TGCGCCAGCAGTGCGGGAGGTAGCACAGATACGCAGTATTTT.

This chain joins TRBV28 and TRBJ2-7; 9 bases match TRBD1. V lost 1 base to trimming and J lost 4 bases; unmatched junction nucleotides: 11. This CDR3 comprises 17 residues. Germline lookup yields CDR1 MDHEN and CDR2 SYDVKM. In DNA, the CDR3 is TGTGCCAGCAGTTTATTATTGCCCCCCGGACAGGGGTACGAGCAGTACTTC. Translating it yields CASSLLLPPGQGYEQYF.

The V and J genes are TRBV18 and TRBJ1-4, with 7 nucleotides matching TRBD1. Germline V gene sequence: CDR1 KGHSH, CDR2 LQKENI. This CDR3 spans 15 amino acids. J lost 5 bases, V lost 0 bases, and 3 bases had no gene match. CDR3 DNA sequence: TGTGCCAGCTCACCACCGGGACAGATGAATGAAAAACTGTTTTTT. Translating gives CASSPPGQMNEKLFF. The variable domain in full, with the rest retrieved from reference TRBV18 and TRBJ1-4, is NAGVMQNPRHLVRRRGQEARLRCSPMKGHSHVYWYRQLPEEGLKFMVYLQKENIIDESGMPKERFSAEFPKEGPSILRIQQVVRGDSAAYFCASSPPGQMNEKLFFGSGTQLSVL.

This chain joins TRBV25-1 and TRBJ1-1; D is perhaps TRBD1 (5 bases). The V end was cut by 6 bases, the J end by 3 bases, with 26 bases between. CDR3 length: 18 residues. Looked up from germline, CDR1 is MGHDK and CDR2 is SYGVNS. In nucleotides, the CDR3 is TGTGCCAGCAGCCTATGGGATCCCCGGGGGGGAGGGGACACTGAAGCTTTCTTT. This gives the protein CASSLWDPRGGGDTEAFF.

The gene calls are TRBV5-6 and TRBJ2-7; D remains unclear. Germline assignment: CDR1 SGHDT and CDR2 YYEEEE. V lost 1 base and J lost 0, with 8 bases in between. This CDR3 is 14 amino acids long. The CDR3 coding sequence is TGTGCCAGCAGCTTGATGGCGAGCTCCTACGAGCAGTACTTC. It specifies CASSLMASSYEQYF. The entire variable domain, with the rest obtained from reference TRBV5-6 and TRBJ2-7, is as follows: DAGVTQSPTHLIKTRGQQVTLRCSPKSGHDTVSWYQQALGQGPQFIFQYYEEEERQRGNFPDRFSGHQFPNYSSELNVNALLLGDSALYLCASSLMASSYEQYFGPGTRLTVT.

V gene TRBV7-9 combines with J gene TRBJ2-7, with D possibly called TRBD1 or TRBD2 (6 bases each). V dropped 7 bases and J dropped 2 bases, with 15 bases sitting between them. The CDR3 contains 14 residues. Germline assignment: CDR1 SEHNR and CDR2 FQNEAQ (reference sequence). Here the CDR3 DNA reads TGTGCCAGCACCCTAGGGGGACTGACCTACGAGCAGTACTTC. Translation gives CASTLGGLTYEQYF.

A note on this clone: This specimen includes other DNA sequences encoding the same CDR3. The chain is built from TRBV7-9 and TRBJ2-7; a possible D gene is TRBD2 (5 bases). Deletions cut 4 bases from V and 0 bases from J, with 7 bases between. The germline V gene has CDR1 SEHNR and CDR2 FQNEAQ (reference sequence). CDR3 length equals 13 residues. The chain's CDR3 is CASSSGSSYEQYF. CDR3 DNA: TGTGCCAGCAGCTCGGGGAGCTCCTACGAGCAGTACTTC.

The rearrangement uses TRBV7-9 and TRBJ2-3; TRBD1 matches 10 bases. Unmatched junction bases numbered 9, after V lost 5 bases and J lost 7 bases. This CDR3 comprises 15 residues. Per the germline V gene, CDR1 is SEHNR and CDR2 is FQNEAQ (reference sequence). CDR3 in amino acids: CASSPRDRGLYTQYF. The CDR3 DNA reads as TGTGCCAGCAGCCCGAGGGACAGGGGTTTGTATACGCAGTATTTT.

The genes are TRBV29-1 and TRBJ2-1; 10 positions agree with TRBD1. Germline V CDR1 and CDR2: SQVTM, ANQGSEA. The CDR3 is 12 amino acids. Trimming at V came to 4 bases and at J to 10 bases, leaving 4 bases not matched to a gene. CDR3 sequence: CSVGQGADEQFF. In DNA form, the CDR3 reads TGCAGCGTTGGACAGGGGGCCGACGAGCAGTTCTTC.